This T cell receptor (beta chain) appears in the sequencing data of a study of blood T cell repertoires in COVID-19. The length of the CDR3 is 16 residues. Germline-derived CDR1 and CDR2 are SGHRS and YFSETQ. V dropped 0 bases and J dropped 1; count of bases not matched to a gene: 6. The protocol was immunoSEQ multiplex PCR, while the TCRdb copy is restricted to in-frame clones and leaves out a portion. The table lists roughly 200,000 clones, about 90% of them singletons. The sample was peripheral blood. The receptor was isolated from a man younger than 35 with active or convalescent COVID-19. The chain links TRBV5-1 to TRBJ2-5; 7 bases agree with TRBD2. CDR3 coding DNA: TGCGCCAGCAGCTTGGTGGGGGGGGAACCCCAAGAGACCCAGTACTTC. This translates into CASSLVGGEPQETQYF.